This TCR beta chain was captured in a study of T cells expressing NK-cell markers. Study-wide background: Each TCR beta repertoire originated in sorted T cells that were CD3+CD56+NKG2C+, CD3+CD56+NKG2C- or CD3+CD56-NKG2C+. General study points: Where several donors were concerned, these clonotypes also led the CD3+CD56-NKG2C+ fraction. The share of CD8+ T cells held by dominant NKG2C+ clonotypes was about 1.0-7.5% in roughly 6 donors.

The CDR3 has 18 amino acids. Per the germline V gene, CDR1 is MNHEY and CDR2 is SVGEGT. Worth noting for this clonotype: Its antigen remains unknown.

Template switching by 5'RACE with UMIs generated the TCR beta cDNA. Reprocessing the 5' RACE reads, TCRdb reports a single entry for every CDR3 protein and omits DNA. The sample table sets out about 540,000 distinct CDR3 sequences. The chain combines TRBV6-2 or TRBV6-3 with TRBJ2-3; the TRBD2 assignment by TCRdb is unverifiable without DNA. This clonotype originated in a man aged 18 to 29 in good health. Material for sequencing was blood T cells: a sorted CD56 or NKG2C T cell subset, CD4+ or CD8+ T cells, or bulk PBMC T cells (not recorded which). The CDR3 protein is CASSLRTSGWVSTDTQYF.